The present entry profiles one T cell receptor beta chain with its context. Resections took place in Japan or China from about 2014 to 2018. Histologic diagnosis was independently verified by two lung pathologists. This specimen belongs to a study of immune evolution from preneoplasia to lung adenocarcinoma. The CDR3 totals 14 residues. Germline V gene data show CDR1 as SGHRS and CDR2 as YFSETQ. V lost 4 bases, J lost 2 bases, and 5 bases stayed unmatched. Profiled with immunoSEQ multiplex PCR; TCRdb holds only in-frame clones, not every one. The table has roughly 15,000 clones, roughly 87% seen once. The rearrangement uses TRBV5-1 and TRBJ2-7; 8 nucleotides match TRBD1. The source material was FFPE lung adenocarcinoma in situ tissue. The clonotype was recovered from an older donor with lung adenocarcinoma. The CDR3 DNA is TGCGCCAGCAGCCCCGGACAGGGCCCCTACGAGCAGTACTTC. Amino acid sequence: CASSPGQGPYEQYF.